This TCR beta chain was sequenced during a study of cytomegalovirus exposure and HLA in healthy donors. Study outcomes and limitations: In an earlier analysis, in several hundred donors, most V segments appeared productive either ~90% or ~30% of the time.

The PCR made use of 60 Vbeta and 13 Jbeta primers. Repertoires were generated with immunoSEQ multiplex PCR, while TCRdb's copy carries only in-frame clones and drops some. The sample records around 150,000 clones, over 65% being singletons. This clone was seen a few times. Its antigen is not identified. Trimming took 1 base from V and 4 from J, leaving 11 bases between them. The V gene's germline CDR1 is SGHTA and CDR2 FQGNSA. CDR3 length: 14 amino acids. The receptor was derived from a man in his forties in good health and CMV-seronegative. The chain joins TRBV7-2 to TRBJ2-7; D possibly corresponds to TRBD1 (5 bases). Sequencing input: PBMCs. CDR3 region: CASSLEGSRYEQYF. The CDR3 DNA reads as TGTGCCAGCAGCTTAGAGGGGTCACGTTACGAGCAGTACTTC. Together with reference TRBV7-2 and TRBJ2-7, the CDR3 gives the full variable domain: GAGVSQSPSNKVTEKGKDVELRCDPISGHTALYWYRQSLGQGLEFLIYFQGNSAPDKSGLPSDRFSAERTGGSVSTLTIQRTQQEDSAVYLCASSLEGSRYEQYFGPGTRLTVT.